The clone carrying this T cell receptor (beta chain) was observed a handful of times. Its antigen is not identified. This record comes from a study of T cells after yellow fever vaccination. For the study at large: Libraries from low-cell-number fractions were prepared with the SMART-Seq v4 Ultra Low Input RNA kit. Findings and limits, study-wide: It was the secondary response that reached its peak faster, day 5 versus 15, but it was weaker. Abundant clonotypes from the bulk population could have been carried over as contaminants into FACS-sorted repertoires.

TCRdb used MiXCR to reprocess the 5' RACE reads, holding one entry per CDR3 protein. Of 200,000 or so distinct CDR3 sequences listed, 6.5% to 7.5% are singletons. Germline CDR1 is SGHRS and CDR2 is YFSETQ. There are 14 residues in the CDR3. The V and J ends lost 7 bases and 3 bases respectively, with 16 bases between them. This TCR derives from a man aged 25 to 40 who received the YFV17D yellow fever vaccine. This specimen was CD4+ T cells sorted from PBMCs, taken on the day of the yellow fever booster vaccination. The chain recombines TRBV5-1 with TRBJ2-5; the D gene is possibly TRBD1 (5 bases). CDR3 protein: CASALGRSEETQYF. CDR3 sequence (DNA): TGCGCCAGCGCCCTGGGGCGTTCTGAAGAGACCCAGTACTTC.